Listed here is a single TCR beta chain. Its antigen is not identified. This record comes from a study of cytomegalovirus exposure and HLA in healthy donors. General observations from the study: An analysis that came later showed most CMV-associated TCR beta chains appearing HLA-restricted. Most likely, a cluster of highly shared sequence variants arose as a sequencing artifact.

Each donor was nominally healthy when sampled (though unrecorded immune exposures were likely). PCR amplification relied on 60 Vbeta primers (plus 13 Jbeta primers). Methods used by the authors: Counted up in a later analysis, unique TCR beta chains came to approximately 77 million, with around 10 million shared. Assay: immunoSEQ multiplex PCR; the TCRdb copy retains only in-frame clones and omits some. V and J calls and clone size are given by that table; D and trimming were obtained from the DNA. The table has over 150,000 clones, about 80% seen once. Between the trimmed V and J ends, which lost 4 bases and 0 bases, there was a span of 13 bases. The CDR3 has 16 amino acids. Germline CDR1 is SGHRS and CDR2 is YFSETQ.

The chain links TRBV5-1 to TRBJ2-2, with D possibly TRBD1 on 5 matching bases. Sequenced input: PBMCs. This receptor was obtained from a man aged 25 to 45 in good health and CMV-seropositive. The CDR3 bases are TGCGCCAGCAGCAGGATTGGGGCTGCGAACACCGGGGAGCTGTTTTTT. Its protein is CASSRIGAANTGELFF.